This TCR beta chain emerged from a study of post-analysis software for immune sequencing data. Overall study context: Patients had relapsing-remitting, secondary progressive or progressive-relapsing multiple sclerosis; some lacked subtype.

Regarding the study as a whole: Patients with multiple sclerosis recorded significantly lower normalized Chao1 diversity than controls, the study found. Four or five TRBV segments, TRBV5-6, TRBV5-1 and TRBV20-1 among them, were found more frequent in patients than controls.

With 4 bases removed from V and 1 base from J, the gap between germline ends came to 16 bases. Germline values: CDR1 MNHEY, CDR2 SVGAGI. The CDR3 extends over 16 amino acids. Unique-molecular-identifier-tagged TCR beta cDNA libraries were used. Out of roughly 0.85 to 11 million T cells, about 510,000 cDNA molecules were generated. MiXCR, applied by TCRdb to the PCR reads, yields one record per CDR3 protein. The data contain approximately 440,000 distinct CDR3 sequences, roughly 45% of them seen just once; the ten biggest clones take up roughly 12%. In the case of this clonotype: The antigen is undetermined.

Sample: blood. The receptor was derived from a girl under 18 with multiple sclerosis. The chain has TRBV6-5 and TRBJ2-5; D tentatively reads TRBD1 or TRBD2 (7 bases each). In nucleotides, the CDR3 is TGTGCCAGCAGTTTAACAGGGGACTACTTCCAAGAGACCCAGTACTTC. Translation gives CASSLTGDYFQETQYF.